Detailed here is one TCR beta chain. What it binds is unknown. In each case, RNA was isolated and then reverse transcribed into cDNA as the sequencing template. Generated by immunoSEQ multiplex PCR, the TCRdb table keeps only in-frame clones and is missing some. Counted here are hundreds of thousands of clones, around three fifths occurring once; the ten biggest clones make up just over 0.45%. The data derive from a study of CD8+ T cells in alopecia areata. Background on the study: It was oral tofacitinib, at 5 to 10 mg twice daily, that treated patients received. Study-wide findings and caveats: It was lesional scalp, especially alopecia totalis/universalis, that showed higher clonality than normal scalp. TCR sharing across patients was less clear than in mice, possibly HLA-related.

It was from alopecia areata patients that lesional scalp punch biopsies and peripheral blood were collected. The clonotype was recovered from a human donor with alopecia areata. This sample comprised CD4+ T cells sorted from blood, obtained at week 0.

Here the CDR3 DNA reads TGTGCCTGGGTAGCGGCGGGAGCCTACAATGAGCAGTTCTTC. It translates to CAWVAAGAYNEQFF. The chain uses TRBV30 and TRBJ2-1; 7 bases fit TRBD2. Per germline, CDR1 GTSNPN and CDR2 SVGIG (reference sequence). V was pared by 5 bases and J by 2 bases, with 6 bases of the junction left unmatched. There are 14 residues in the CDR3. The whole variable domain, remainder taken from reference TRBV30 and TRBJ2-1, is SQTIHQWPATLVQPVGSPLSLECTVEGTSNPNLYWYRQAAGRGLQLLFYSVGIGQISSEVPQNLSASRPQDRQFILSSKKLLLSDSGFYLCAWVAAGAYNEQFFGPGTRLTVL.